This T cell receptor beta chain was profiled in a study of Ad26.COV2.S vaccination and SARS-CoV-2 variants (dated by TCRdb to the early 2020s). With regard to the full study: Vaccine-arm donors were drawn from COV1001, a multicentre, randomized, double-blind, placebo-controlled phase I-IIa trial of Ad26.COV2.S in healthy adults. Dosing of Ad26.COV2.S was intramuscular, at either 5x10^10 or 1x10^11 viral particles, delivered as one shot or as two shots spaced 56 days apart. Sequencing of the TCRbeta repertoire served to evaluate the specificity and breadth of SARS-CoV-2-reactive T cell receptors following Ad26.COV2.S vaccination. The TCR-sequenced set comprised roughly 30 samples: some 19 Ad26.COV2.S vaccine recipients, 5 placebo recipients and 8 SARS-CoV-2 convalescent individuals. Trial participants were randomized into five groups of five: low-dose or high-dose Ad26.COV2.S given once or twice, or placebo on both occasions. Investigators remained blinded to trial group allocation during experiments and outcome assessment. The investigation overall reported the following: Higher spike-specific TCR breadth was observed in Ad26.COV2.S recipients than in placebo recipients (P = 0.0014). The study was not powered to compare responses between vaccine doses or regimens. According to the authors, total T cell responses may have been underestimated by the TCR breadth and depth analyses. Substantial breadth of spike-specific CD8+ and CD4+ T cell responses was reported after vaccination. Comparable non-spike TCR breadth was observed between vaccine and placebo recipients, consistent with only spike being contained in the vaccine.

The sample's treatment or condition label is to be understood as: 19 received Ad26.COV2.S at low or high dose, single or two shots; about five received placebo; per-sample allocation not given. For vaccine and placebo recipients, the sequenced repertoires came from samples collected on day 63 after the first injection. Between 29 July and 7 August 2020, Cohort 1b enrolled about 27 adults aged 18-55 years at one site in Boston, USA. As a vaccine, Ad26.COV2.S was a replication-incompetent adenovirus type 26 vector that expressed a prefusion-stabilized SARS-CoV-2 spike protein derived from the original Wuhan strain. In regard to this clone: The antigen this receptor binds is unknown. Base qualities were left out, and no much larger clone turns up one base away.

V loses 4 bases, J loses 6 bases, and the germline ends lie 13 bases apart. CDR3 length: 14 amino acids, cysteine to phenylalanine. Of the read, only the CDR3 DNA is kept; its 42 bases are in frame from base 1. CDR1 and CDR2 (KGHSH, LQKENI) derive from the germline V gene. The immunoSEQ Assay was the method used to sequence TCRbeta CDR3 regions. After extraction, genomic DNA underwent amplification by bias-controlled multiplex PCR, followed by high-throughput sequencing. Per the authors' processing: To quantify the absolute abundance of every unique TCRbeta CDR3 region, sequences were collapsed and filtered. T cell fraction was estimated by normalization of TCRbeta template counts to usable DNA, with usable DNA being measured through amplification of reference genes present in all nucleated cells. Repertoire TCRs were annotated as SARS-CoV-2-specific when V gene, CDR3 amino acid sequence and J gene were exactly matched to a known reactive TCR set. MIRA supplied the reference SARS-CoV-2 TCR set, which was filtered for enrichment in COVID-19-positive ImmuneCODE repertoires so that public or cross-reactive TCRs were removed. Using the MIRA antigens, annotated TCRs were further analysed by specific ORF or by position within an ORF. Depth was the summed frequency of annotated unique rearrangements, while breadth was defined as annotated unique rearrangements over total unique productive rearrangements. Two-sided Wilcoxon rank-sum tests were applied when comparing TCR breadth between groups. The table was pulled from immuneACCESS by TCRdb, which kept in-frame rearrangements only. Such tables lose some clones; where checked, under half of the loss comes from unresolved V genes, and the rest has no known cause. V, J and clone size are those of that table, while D and trimming were read from the DNA. The sample includes 200,000 to 300,000 clones, with 85% to 90% observed a single time. The ten largest clones take up around 11% of the sample.

In this chain, TRBV18 is recombined with TRBJ2-1; the best D guess is TRBD2, with 6 bases matching. The sample here was peripheral blood, taken in a trial of Ad26.COV2.S vaccine versus placebo. The source of this sequence is a person aged 18 to 65 who received the Ad26.COV2.S COVID-19 vaccine or a placebo. The DNA sequence is TGTGCCAGCTCACAACCGGGAGCCCCCAATGAGCAGTTCTTC. Its translation reads: CASSQPGAPNEQFF.